A single sample gave rise to the 25 T cell receptor beta chains below, sequenced in a study of CD8 T cells in Susac syndrome. Reverse transcription of about 0.5 to 1 ug RNA was carried out with random hexamers. TCRdb reprocessed the immunoSEQ multiplex PCR reads with MiXCR, giving one entry per CDR3 protein. The table includes about 180,000 distinct CDR3 sequences, 90% to 95% detected once. Sequenced material: CD8+ T cells from PBMCs. The receptors stem from a human donor with multiple sclerosis.

The chain carries TRBV20-1 and TRBJ1-1, with D possibly being TRBD1 (5 bases). The CDR3 runs to 14 residues. The V end was cut by 3 bases, the J end by 0 bases, with 11 bases between. Germline assignment: CDR1 DFQATT and CDR2 SNEGSKA (reference sequence). CDR3 sequence reads: CSARTLTVNTEAFF. The DNA for the CDR3 is TGCAGTGCTAGGACTCTGACAGTGAACACTGAAGCTTTCTTT.

The CDR3 is CSVESPRETQYF. CDR3 sequence (DNA): TGCAGCGTTGAATCTCCCCGGGAGACCCAGTACTTC. This chain connects TRBV29-1 to TRBJ2-5; D ambiguous. This CDR3 spans 12 amino acids. Looked up from germline, CDR1 is SQVTM and CDR2 is ANQGSEA. V was trimmed by 2 bases and J by 5 bases, leaving 9 bases between them.

This clonotype is a singleton in its sample. The chain uses TRBV23-1 and TRBJ2-2; D unresolved. TRBV23-1 is classed as an ORF, of uncertain function. The CDR3 totals 13 residues. V dropped 9 bases and J dropped 0 bases, with 8 bases sitting between them. CDR3: CASQPPNTGELFF. The CDR3 bases are TGCGCCAGTCAACCCCCGAACACCGGGGAGCTGTTTTTT.

The chain uses TRBV7-9 and TRBJ2-7; the match to TRBD2 covers 13 bases. Germline loops: CDR1 SEHNR, CDR2 FQNEAQ (reference sequence). The CDR3 sequence is 15 residues long. V lost 5 bases to trimming and J lost 4 bases; unmatched junction nucleotides: 5. CDR3 protein: CASSNGLAGEYEQYF. CDR3 in DNA: TGTGCCAGCAGCAACGGACTAGCGGGAGAATACGAGCAGTACTTC.

The CDR3 nucleotides read TGCAGTGCTAGAGATGGACAGGGGCCTTCCTACGAGCAGTACTTC. It translates to CSARDGQGPSYEQYF. The V and J genes are TRBV20-1 and TRBJ2-7; 9 positions match TRBD1. This CDR3 is built from 15 residues. V lost 0 bases to trimming and J lost 1 base; unmatched junction nucleotides: 4. Germline CDR1 reads DFQATT; CDR2 reads SNEGSKA (reference sequence).

The chain links TRBV27 to TRBJ2-3, with D tentatively TRBD2 (5 bases). There are 14 residues in the CDR3. Germline V gene data show CDR1 as MNHEY and CDR2 as SMNVEV (reference sequence). Between the trimmed V and J ends, which lost 8 bases and 1 base, there was a span of 13 bases. For the CDR3, the DNA is TGTGCCAGCCTAGGACGGGGAGGCACAGATACGCAGTATTTT. Its protein is CASLGRGGTDTQYF.

CDR3 DNA: TGTGCCAGCAGTCCTGGACTATACAATGAGCAGTTCTTC. This codes for CASSPGLYNEQFF. The chain links TRBV6-5 to TRBJ2-1, with D perhaps TRBD2 (6 bases). V was shortened by 5 bases and J by 4 bases, with 9 bases between the two germline ends. The CDR3 sequence is 13 residues long. Germline V gene data show CDR1 as MNHEY and CDR2 as SVGAGI.

The rearrangement uses TRBV13 and TRBJ2-2, with 8 bases identical to TRBD1. The V gene end was trimmed by 3 bases and the J gene end by 7 bases; junction bases not matched to a gene: 4. CDR3 size: 14 residues. Germline V gives CDR1 PRHDT, CDR2 FYEKMQ (reference sequence). The CDR3 coding sequence is TGTGCCAGCAGCTTCGGACAGGGTGGCGGGGAGCTGTTTTTT. It yields the protein CASSFGQGGGELFF.

V usage is TRBV4-1 and J usage is TRBJ2-3; no definite D call. Trimming shortened V by 2 bases and J by 2 bases, and 11 bases separated the two germline ends. This CDR3 region has 15 residues. CDR1 is MGHRA, CDR2 YSYEKL, per germline. In nucleotides, the CDR3 is TGCGCCAGCAGCCAATCGCCGGCGACCACAGATACGCAGTATTTT. This codes for CASSQSPATTDTQYF.

This clonotype was observed once. The chain uses TRBV11-1 and TRBJ1-1; D gene unclear. This CDR3 spans 15 amino acids. Deletions cut 2 bases from V and 0 bases from J, with 10 bases between. CDR1 and CDR2 from the germline V gene are SGHAT and FQDESV (reference sequence). The CDR3, as DNA: TGTGCCAGCAGCTTATTCGGCGCCATGAACACTGAAGCTTTCTTT. Protein product: CASSLFGAMNTEAFF.

The chain combines TRBV20-1 with TRBJ1-1, with D tentatively TRBD1 (6 bases). CDR3 length: 13 residues. Germline lookup yields CDR1 DFQATT and CDR2 SNEGSKA (reference sequence). CDR3 protein: CTIGGQSNTEAFF. The CDR3 nucleotides read TGCACCATAGGGGGACAATCAAACACTGAAGCTTTCTTT.

The chain links TRBV29-1 to TRBJ2-2, with D uncertain. In germline, CDR1 is SQVTM, CDR2 ANQGSEA. V shed 4 bases and J shed 5 bases, with 8 bases lying between them. This CDR3 has 12 residues. The CDR3 sequence: CSVVVETGELFF. CDR3 sequence (DNA): TGCAGCGTTGTTGTGGAGACCGGGGAGCTGTTTTTT.

This rearrangement joins TRBV9 to TRBJ1-1; D gene ambiguous. CDR3 length: 14 residues. CDR1 SGDLS and CDR2 YYNGEE come from the germline V gene. V was shortened by 2 bases and J by 1 base, with 9 bases between the two germline ends. The DNA of the CDR3 is TGTGCCAGCAGCGTTCACGCCGGGAACACTGAAGCTTTCTTT. Protein sequence: CASSVHAGNTEAFF.

The chain combines TRBV12-3 or TRBV12-4 with TRBJ2-5; 9 nucleotides align to TRBD1. This CDR3 comprises 15 residues. V was pared by 5 bases and J by 0 bases, with 4 bases of the junction left unmatched. The CDR3 bases are TGTGCCAGCAGTAATGGACAGGGGTACCAAGAGACCCAGTACTTC. This codes for CASSNGQGYQETQYF.

The genes are TRBV9 and TRBJ2-3; possible D gene TRBD1, 7 bases. Germline CDR1 and CDR2: SGDLS and YYNGEE. This CDR3 has 15 residues. Trimming removed 2 bases at V and 0 bases at J, with 10 bases between. The CDR3 protein is CASSVQGGSTDTQYF. The DNA of the CDR3 is TGTGCCAGCAGCGTCCAGGGGGGTAGCACAGATACGCAGTATTTT.

V gene TRBV30 combines with J gene TRBJ2-1; TRBD2 matches at 13 bases. The CDR3 runs 16 residues. Trimming took 3 bases from V and 3 from J; bases not matched to a gene: 5. CDR1 is GTSNPN and CDR2 is SVGIG in the germline V gene (reference sequence). DNA for the CDR3: TGTGCCTGGAGCGGACTAGCGGGAGACTTCTACAATGAGCAGTTCTTC. Translated, it gives CAWSGLAGDFYNEQFF. The complete variable domain, with remaining parts taken from reference TRBV30 and TRBJ2-1, reads SQTIHQWPATLVQPVGSPLSLECTVEGTSNPNLYWYRQAAGRGLQLLFYSVGIGQISSEVPQNLSASRPQDRQFILSSKKLLLSDSGFYLCAWSGLAGDFYNEQFFGPGTRLTVL.

The chain carries TRBV20-1 and TRBJ1-3; D is undetermined. Deletions cut 1 base from V and 0 bases from J, with 7 bases between. CDR3 length: 14 residues. The germline CDR1 and CDR2 sequences are DFQATT and SNEGSKA (reference sequence). The CDR3 DNA follows: TGCAGTGCTAGAGGCTTAACCTCTGGAAACACCATATATTTT. This sequence encodes CSARGLTSGNTIYF.

The chain links TRBV27 to TRBJ2-7, with D unclear. The V gene lost 2 bases and the J gene lost 4 bases, with 9 bases spanning the gap. CDR3 length: 13 amino acids. Germline V lookup: CDR1 MNHEY, CDR2 SMNVEV (reference sequence). The CDR3 protein is CASSLGLGYEQYF. The CDR3 nucleotides are TGTGCCAGCAGTTTAGGGCTGGGTTACGAGCAGTACTTC.

This clonotype was seen a handful of times. The J gene is TRBJ2-5, the V gene TRBV2; D unresolved. Germline lookup yields CDR1 SNHLY and CDR2 FYNNEI. This CDR3 contains 12 residues. V was cut by 7 bases and J by 5 bases, with 11 bases left in between. The CDR3 reads CASTTVGETQYF. CDR3 sequence (DNA): TGTGCCAGCACCACCGTGGGCGAGACCCAGTACTTC.

This clonotype has only one observation. This chain links TRBV7-3 with TRBJ2-1; the D is unclear. CDR1 is SGHTA and CDR2 is FQGTGA in the germline V gene. The CDR3 contains 16 residues. Trimming cost V 5 bases and J 0 bases, with 14 bases left between them. The CDR3 bases are TGTGCCAGCAGCCAGGACCCCTTTAGCTCCTACAATGAGCAGTTCTTC. It translates to CASSQDPFSSYNEQFF.

This rearrangement joins TRBV20-1 to TRBJ2-5; the D gene could be TRBD1 or TRBD2 (5 bases each). This CDR3 comprises 13 residues. Trimming pared 4 bases from V and 5 bases from J, leaving 14 bases between. CDR1 and CDR2 from the germline V gene are DFQATT and SNEGSKA (reference sequence). The CDR3 spells CSAKGTSEETQYF. The CDR3 DNA is TGCAGTGCTAAGGGGACCTCAGAGGAGACCCAGTACTTC.

The V call is TRBV6-5, the J call TRBJ2-1, with D uncertain. Deletions cut 6 bases from V and 7 bases from J, with 13 bases between. CDR3 size: 13 residues. In germline, CDR1 is MNHEY, CDR2 SVGAGI. The CDR3 loop reads CASSPSLGNEQFF. The CDR3 nucleotides are TGTGCCAGCAGCCCATCCCTCGGGAATGAGCAGTTCTTC.

The chain is built from TRBV5-4 and TRBJ2-5, with D possibly being TRBD2 (6 bases). This CDR3 has 13 residues. Germline CDR1 and CDR2: SGHNT and YYREEE (reference sequence). The V end lost 0 bases, the J end lost 3 bases, and 6 bases lay between the germline ends. The CDR3 reads CASSLVAEETQYF. DNA of the CDR3: TGTGCCAGCAGCTTGGTAGCGGAAGAGACCCAGTACTTC. Using reference TRBV5-4 and TRBJ2-5 for the parts outside the CDR3, the full variable domain is ETGVTQSPTHLIKTRGQQVTLRCSSQSGHNTVSWYQQALGQGPQFIFQYYREEENGRGNFPPRFSGLQFPNYSSELNVNALELDDSALYLCASSLVAEETQYFGPGTRLLVL.

The V and J genes are TRBV5-1 and TRBJ2-7, with D unclear. The V gene lost 4 bases and the J gene lost 0 bases, with 17 bases spanning the gap. CDR1 and CDR2 (germline): SGHRS, YFSETQ. The length of the CDR3 is 16 residues. Here the CDR3 DNA reads TGCGCCAGCAGCGCATACGGACGGATTAGCTCCTACGAGCAGTACTTC. Its protein is CASSAYGRISSYEQYF.

This clonotype appeared once. The chain is built from TRBV27 and TRBJ2-1; D possibly uses TRBD1 or TRBD2 (5 bases each). The CDR3 length is 13 residues. Deletions cut 6 bases from V and 10 bases from J, with 16 bases between. The germline CDR1 and CDR2 sequences are MNHEY and SMNVEV (reference sequence). The CDR3 reads CASSTKGRGEQFF. For the CDR3, the DNA is TGTGCCAGCAGCACGAAGGGGAGAGGGGAGCAGTTCTTC.